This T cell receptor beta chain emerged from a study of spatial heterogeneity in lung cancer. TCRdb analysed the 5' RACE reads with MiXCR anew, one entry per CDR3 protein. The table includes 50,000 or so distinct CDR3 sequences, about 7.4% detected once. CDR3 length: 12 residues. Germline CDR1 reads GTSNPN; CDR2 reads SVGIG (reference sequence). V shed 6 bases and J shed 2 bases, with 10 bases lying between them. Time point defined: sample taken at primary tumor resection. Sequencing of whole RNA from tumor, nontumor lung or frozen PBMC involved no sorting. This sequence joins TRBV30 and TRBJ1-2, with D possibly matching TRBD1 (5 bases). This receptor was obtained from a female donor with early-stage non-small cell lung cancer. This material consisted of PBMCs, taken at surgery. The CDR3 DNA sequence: TGTGCCTGCCCAACAGGAAACTATGGCTACACCTTC. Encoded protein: CACPTGNYGYTF.